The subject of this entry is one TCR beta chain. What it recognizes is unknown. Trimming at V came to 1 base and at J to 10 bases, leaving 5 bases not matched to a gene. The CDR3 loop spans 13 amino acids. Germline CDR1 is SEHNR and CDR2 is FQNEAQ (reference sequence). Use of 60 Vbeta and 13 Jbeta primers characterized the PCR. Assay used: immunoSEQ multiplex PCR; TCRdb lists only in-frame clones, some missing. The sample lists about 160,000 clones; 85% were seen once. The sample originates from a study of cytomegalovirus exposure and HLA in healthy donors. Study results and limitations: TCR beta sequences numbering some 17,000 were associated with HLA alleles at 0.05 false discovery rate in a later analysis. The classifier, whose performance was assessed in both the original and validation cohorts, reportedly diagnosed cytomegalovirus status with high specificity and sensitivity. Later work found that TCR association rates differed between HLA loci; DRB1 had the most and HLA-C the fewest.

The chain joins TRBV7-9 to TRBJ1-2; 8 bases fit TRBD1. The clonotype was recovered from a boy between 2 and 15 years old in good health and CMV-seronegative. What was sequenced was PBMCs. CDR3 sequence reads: CASSLGGDRPYTF. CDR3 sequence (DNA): TGTGCCAGCAGCTTAGGCGGGGACAGGCCCTACACCTTC.